This T cell receptor (beta chain) was obtained from a study of type 1 regulatory T cells. Across the study: An in vitro protocol generated T-allo10, a Tr1-enriched, alloantigen-specific CD4 T cell product.

TCRdb redid the calling of the reads with MiXCR, one entry per CDR3 protein. This sample carries about 97,000 distinct CDR3 sequences, around 30% of them seen once, and the ten largest clones take less than 2.5%. CDR1 is MGHDK, CDR2 SYGVNS, per germline. The trim removed 7 bases at V and 7 bases at J, leaving 9 bases unmatched. The CDR3 is 14 amino acids. The chain uses TRBV25-1 and TRBJ2-1, with 8 positions matching TRBD2. The TCR comes from a human donor in good health. Sequencing input: CD4+ T cells, either the whole sample or a sorted fraction (not recorded which). CDR3 amino acids: CASTQAGGRNEQFF. CDR3 sequence (DNA): TGTGCCAGCACGCAGGCGGGAGGACGGAATGAGCAGTTCTTC.